This T cell receptor (beta chain) was obtained from a study of shared clonotypes between healthy human individuals. Study overall: CD4 naive cells filled three plates per donor, CD4 memory three, CD8 naive two and CD8 memory one. Study-level findings and limits: Donors were few, which limited the genetic and exposure-history diversity represented. The sharing of 5% to 6.5% of naive CD4 clonotypes was seen across several donors. A generally larger estimated richness was seen in naive subsets than in memory subsets.

The CDR3 extends over 16 amino acids. Trimming took 2 bases from V and 0 from J; bases not matched to a gene: 4. CDR1 SEHNR and CDR2 FQNEAQ come from the germline V gene (reference sequence). Note on this clone: Its antigen remains unknown.

Assay: immunoSEQ multiplex PCR; the TCRdb copy retains only in-frame clones and omits some. The sample yields millions of clones, about 95% seen once. This TCR was sampled from a man aged 18 to 30 in good health. V usage is TRBV7-9 and J usage is TRBJ1-1, with 9 nucleotides matching TRBD1. Sequencing used naive CD4+ T cells sorted from blood. The subset: CD45RA+ positively selected. Written as DNA, the CDR3 is TGTGCCAGCAGCTTATGGGGACAGGGCCTGAACACTGAAGCTTTCTTT. Translation gives CASSLWGQGLNTEAFF.